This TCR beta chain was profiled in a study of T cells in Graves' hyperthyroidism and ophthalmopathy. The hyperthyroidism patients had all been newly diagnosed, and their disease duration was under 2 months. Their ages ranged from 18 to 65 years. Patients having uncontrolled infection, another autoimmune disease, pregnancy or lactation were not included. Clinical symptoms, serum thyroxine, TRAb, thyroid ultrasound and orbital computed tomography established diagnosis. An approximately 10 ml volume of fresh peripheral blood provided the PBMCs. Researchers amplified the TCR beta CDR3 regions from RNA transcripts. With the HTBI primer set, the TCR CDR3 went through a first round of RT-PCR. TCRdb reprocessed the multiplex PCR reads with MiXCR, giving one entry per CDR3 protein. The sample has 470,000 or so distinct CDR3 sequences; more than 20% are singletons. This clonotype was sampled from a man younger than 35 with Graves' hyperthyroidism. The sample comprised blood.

CDR3 nucleotide sequence: TGTGCCAGCAGCTTAGTGACAGACAAAAACATTCAGTACTTC. It translates to CASSLVTDKNIQYF. The V gene is TRBV7-9, the J gene TRBJ2-4; tentatively, D is TRBD1 (5 bases). Trimming took 1 base from V and 3 from J, leaving 7 bases between them. Germline CDR1 and CDR2: SEHNR and FQNEAQ (reference sequence). CDR3 length equals 14 residues.